One and the same sample provided the 14 T cell receptor beta chains below, sequenced in a study of lymphopenia after photon versus proton radiotherapy. Sequencing was performed with immunoSEQ multiplex PCR; in TCRdb, only in-frame clones are kept and a portion is missing. The sample has about 26,000 clones, approximately 85% seen once; the top ten hold over 4%. The source material was peripheral blood, sampled from a patient treated with photon-based radiotherapy. The receptor source for this set is a man aged 25-45 years with gastric cancer.

The V call is TRBV5-4, the J call TRBJ2-2; no reliable D call. This CDR3 is built from 13 residues. Germline V CDR1 and CDR2: SGHNT, YYREEE (reference sequence). V lost 7 bases and J 0 bases, leaving 7 bases between the germline ends. The CDR3 DNA reads TGTGCCAGCGAGAAGTCGAACACCGGGGAGCTGTTTTTT. Translating gives CASEKSNTGELFF.

By sample share, this clone is large. V usage is TRBV6-6 and J usage is TRBJ1-1; D uncertain. The CDR3 totals 14 residues. Germline lookup yields CDR1 MNHNY and CDR2 SVGAGI (reference sequence). V was trimmed by 4 bases and J by 3 bases, leaving 12 bases between them. The CDR3 spells CASSSQDGYTEAFF. DNA of the CDR3: TGTGCCAGCAGTTCCCAGGACGGTTACACTGAAGCTTTCTTT.

The chain carries TRBV29-1 and TRBJ1-2, with no clear D. The CDR3 is 14 amino acids. Germline V lookup: CDR1 SQVTM, CDR2 ANQGSEA. Trimming took off 3 bases at V and 4 bases at J, with 15 bases between the two ends. The chain's CDR3 is CSVDSRREGYGYTF. DNA for the CDR3: TGCAGCGTTGACTCAAGACGGGAGGGCTATGGCTACACCTTC.

The chain combines TRBV28 with TRBJ2-1; D uncertain. CDR3 size: 16 residues. With 5 bases removed from V and 0 bases from J, the gap between germline ends came to 14 bases. Per germline, CDR1 MDHEN and CDR2 SYDVKM. CDR3: CASSLLDGSSYNEQFF. The CDR3 DNA sequence: TGTGCCAGCAGTCTCCTGGACGGGTCCTCCTACAATGAGCAGTTCTTC.

This clone has a single count. This chain uses TRBV28 with TRBJ2-7, with D perhaps matching TRBD2 (6 bases). This CDR3 has 14 amino acids. V was trimmed by 8 bases and J by 0 bases, leaving 14 bases between them. From germline, CDR1 is MDHEN and CDR2 SYDVKM. The CDR3 protein is CASFRLAPSYEQYF. In DNA, the CDR3 is TGTGCCAGCTTCCGCCTAGCGCCCTCCTACGAGCAGTACTTC.

The chain combines TRBV5-4 with TRBJ2-7; D remains unclear. The CDR3 length is 12 residues. V was trimmed by 3 bases and J by 3 bases, leaving 7 bases between them. Germline loops: CDR1 SGHNT, CDR2 YYREEE (reference sequence). This CDR3 is CASSSDRYEQYF. CDR3 bases: TGTGCCAGCAGCTCGGACCGCTACGAGCAGTACTTC.

The chain links TRBV9 to TRBJ2-5, with unresolved D. CDR3 size: 14 residues. Germline V gene data show CDR1 as SGDLS and CDR2 as YYNGEE. V gave up 4 bases and J gave up 5 bases, with 15 bases separating them. This chain's CDR3 is CASSPWPTFETQYF. In DNA form, the CDR3 reads TGTGCCAGCAGCCCCTGGCCAACGTTCGAGACCCAGTACTTC.

The rearrangement uses TRBV5-8 and TRBJ2-1; D gene unclear. Trimming removed 2 bases from V and 3 bases from J, with 15 bases in between. CDR3 length: 16 residues. In germline, CDR1 is SGHTS, CDR2 YDEGEE. Here the CDR3 DNA reads TGTGCCAGCAGCTTACAATCCAGTACGGTCTACAATGAGCAGTTCTTC. Amino acids: CASSLQSSTVYNEQFF.

This rearrangement joins TRBV11-2 to TRBJ2-7; D perhaps matches TRBD2 (6 bases). Germline CDR1 is SGHAT and CDR2 is FQNNGV. V was cut by 0 bases and J by 3 bases, with 15 bases left in between. The CDR3 has 16 amino acids. CDR3 in DNA: TGTGCCAGCAGCTTAGATGGGTTAGCGGAGCACTACGAGCAGTACTTC. This translates into CASSLDGLAEHYEQYF.

The chain links TRBV5-1 to TRBJ2-7; 9 nucleotides line up with TRBD1. J was trimmed by 5 bases and V by 0 bases; bases with no gene match: 9. The CDR3 is 16 amino acids. The V gene's germline CDR1 is SGHRS and CDR2 YFSETQ. As DNA, the CDR3 is TGCGCCAGCAGCTTGGTCTTCATACAGGGGGCAAACGAGCAGTACTTC. Amino acids: CASSLVFIQGANEQYF. The complete variable domain, with remaining parts taken from reference TRBV5-1 and TRBJ2-7, reads KAGVTQTPRYLIKTRGQQVTLSCSPISGHRSVSWYQQTPGQGLQFLFEYFSETQRNKGNFPGRFSGRQFSNSRSEMNVSTLELGDSALYLCASSLVFIQGANEQYFGPGTRLTVT.

V is TRBV10-3 and J is TRBJ2-3; D uncertain. The CDR3 covers 15 residues. Between the trimmed V and J ends, which lost 2 bases and 2 bases, there was a span of 11 bases. CDR1 and CDR2 (germline): ENHRY, SYGVKD. The CDR3 is CAISEPGRPTDTQYF. The CDR3 DNA reads TGTGCCATCAGTGAGCCGGGTAGACCCACAGATACGCAGTATTTT.

The chain joins TRBV7-6 to TRBJ2-1; 10 bases match TRBD2. Germline trimming cut 2 bases from V and 6 bases from J; bases unmatched to any gene: 13. The germline CDR1 and CDR2 sequences are SGHVS and FNYEAQ. The CDR3 is made up of 18 amino acids. CDR3 DNA sequence: TGTGCCAGCAGCTTAATCCCGAGCGGGAGGGCCCGAGGCAATGAGCAGTTCTTC. Amino acid sequence: CASSLIPSGRARGNEQFF.

This chain links TRBV25-1 with TRBJ2-3; D is uncertain. Germline V gene sequence: CDR1 MGHDK, CDR2 SYGVNS. The CDR3 totals 15 residues. V lost 6 bases, J lost 2 bases, and 15 bases lay in between. CDR3 nucleotides: TGTGCCAGCAGACGGACGGATCATATCACAGATACGCAGTATTTT. Residues: CASRRTDHITDTQYF.

The chain couples TRBV6-1 to TRBJ1-2; the D gene is possibly TRBD1 (6 bases). The length of the CDR3 is 15 residues. Looked up from germline, CDR1 is MNHNS and CDR2 is SASEGT. V was cut by 7 bases and J by 4 bases, with 19 bases left in between. CDR3 in amino acids: CASTISRGSFYGYTF. The CDR3 nucleotides are TGTGCCAGCACCATCTCTAGGGGGTCCTTCTATGGCTACACCTTC.